Below, 26 T cell receptor beta chains from the same sample are listed, as sequenced in a study of Ad26.COV2.S vaccination and SARS-CoV-2 variants. Treatment given: roughly 19 received Ad26.COV2.S at low or high dose, single or two shots; roughly five received placebo; per-sample allocation not given. Sampling was done on day 63 after the first vaccine or placebo injection. Profiled with immunoSEQ multiplex PCR; TCRdb holds only in-frame clones, not every one. Of about 420,000 clones in the sample, 85% to 90% were seen once. Source: peripheral blood, taken in a trial of Ad26.COV2.S vaccine versus placebo. The receptors here all came from a person between 18 and 60 years old who received the Ad26.COV2.S COVID-19 vaccine or a placebo.

A single count supports this clone. The CDR3 loop reads CASTLAGTGAEKLFF. The CDR3 DNA sequence: TGCGCCAGCACCTTAGCCGGGACAGGGGCCGAAAAACTGTTTTTT. The chain carries TRBV4-1 and TRBJ1-4; 10 bases fit TRBD1. Germline loops: CDR1 MGHRA, CDR2 YSYEKL. This CDR3 is 15 amino acids long. V was clipped by 7 bases and J by 8 bases; unmatched bases: 10.

J is TRBJ2-7 and V is TRBV12-3 or TRBV12-4; 7 bases fit TRBD1. The CDR3 has 11 residues. V was clipped by 5 bases and J by 11 bases; unmatched bases: 6. CDR3 in DNA: TGTGCCAGCAGTCCGGGGACAGATAAGTACTTC. Its translation: CASSPGTDKYF.

The chain carries TRBV6-4 and TRBJ2-3, with a possible D match to TRBD2 (7 bases). The CDR3 loop spans 14 amino acids. V was clipped by 2 bases and J by 3 bases, with 9 bases between them. Germline V gene lookup returns CDR1 MRHNA and CDR2 SNTAGT. The CDR3 region has the DNA TGTGCCAGCAGTGACAGGGGGGGGACAGATACGCAGTATTTT. As protein: CASSDRGGTDTQYF.

This chain uses TRBV28 with TRBJ2-7; D gene unclear. The CDR3 totals 12 residues. The V end was cut by 2 bases, the J end by 4 bases, with 6 bases between. Germline-derived CDR1 and CDR2 are MDHEN and SYDVKM. CDR3: CASSLNWYEQYF. DNA for the CDR3: TGTGCCAGCAGTTTAAATTGGTACGAGCAGTACTTC.

The chain carries TRBV29-1 and TRBJ2-3; perhaps TRBD1 as D (6 bases). The germline gives CDR1 SQVTM, CDR2 ANQGSEA. The CDR3 length is 14 residues. Trimming took 7 bases from V and 5 from J, leaving 19 bases between them. CDR3 sequence: CSEALGGAVDTQYF. CDR3 nucleotide sequence: TGCAGCGAGGCTTTAGGGGGAGCCGTAGATACGCAGTATTTT.

J is TRBJ1-6 and V is TRBV4-3; maybe TRBD1 (5 bases). The V end lost 0 bases, the J end lost 14 bases, and 23 bases lay between the germline ends. Germline V CDR1 and CDR2: LGHNA, YSLEER. This CDR3 is built from 17 residues. CDR3 in DNA: TGCGCCAGCAGCCAAGATCGGTCGCGGGGGACCAGTGTGGCCCTCCACTTT. This sequence encodes CASSQDRSRGTSVALHF.

The chain carries TRBV6-5 and TRBJ2-7; the D gene is possibly TRBD1 (5 bases). CDR1 is MNHEY and CDR2 is SVGAGI in the germline V gene. CDR3 length: 14 amino acids. Trimming pared 2 bases from V and 3 bases from J, leaving 11 bases between. The CDR3 nucleotides read TGTGCCAGCAGTTACGCAGGGTTCAACTACGAGCAGTACTTC. The encoded protein is CASSYAGFNYEQYF.

The chain is built from TRBV5-4 and TRBJ2-1, with TRBD1 matching over 7 bases. The J segment lost 9 bases and the V segment lost 4 bases, leaving 4 bases of the junction unmatched. The CDR3 has 12 residues. The germline CDR1 and CDR2 sequences are SGHNT and YYREEE (reference sequence). The CDR3 loop is CASSATGREQFF. CDR3 nucleotide sequence: TGTGCCAGCAGCGCGACAGGGCGTGAGCAGTTCTTC. Based on the CDR3 plus reference TRBV5-4 and TRBJ2-1, the full variable domain is ETGVTQSPTHLIKTRGQQVTLRCSSQSGHNTVSWYQQALGQGPQFIFQYYREEENGRGNFPPRFSGLQFPNYSSELNVNALELDDSALYLCASSATGREQFFGPGTRLTVL.

The rearrangement uses TRBV30 and TRBJ2-3, with 9 bases matching TRBD1. CDR3 size: 15 residues. After removal of 2 bases from V and 3 bases from J, the junction contained 6 bases not matched to a gene. Looked up from germline, CDR1 is GTSNPN and CDR2 is SVGIG (reference sequence). The DNA for the CDR3 is TGTGCCTGGAGTCCAGGGGACAGGGAGACAGATACGCAGTATTTT. Protein: CAWSPGDRETDTQYF.

The count of this clone is one. This chain connects TRBV19 to TRBJ2-7; 11 bases line up with TRBD1. This CDR3 contains 14 residues. In germline, CDR1 is LNHDA, CDR2 SQIVND (reference sequence). V lost 7 bases, J lost 7 bases, and 9 bases stayed unmatched. CDR3 region: CASTAGQGVGEQYF. Here the CDR3 DNA reads TGTGCCAGTACGGCGGGACAGGGGGTAGGAGAGCAGTACTTC.

This clone came up once. J is TRBJ1-3 and V is TRBV28; D is unclear. CDR3 length equals 15 residues. V lost 1 base, J lost 8 bases, and 15 bases lay in between. In germline, CDR1 is MDHEN, CDR2 SYDVKM. The DNA for the CDR3 is TGTGCCAGCAGTTTATTGCCCGAAGTTGGGCACACCATATATTTT. It translates to CASSLLPEVGHTIYF.

The rearrangement joins TRBV5-1 to TRBJ2-7, with 7 bases that match TRBD2. CDR1 is SGHRS, CDR2 YFSETQ, per germline. CDR3 length: 15 amino acids. V was clipped by 7 bases and J by 7 bases; unmatched bases: 17. The CDR3, as DNA: TGCGCCAGCGGGGGAAGACTAGCTGGAGCGTGGGAGCAGTACTTC. It translates to CASGGRLAGAWEQYF.

The chain carries TRBV7-8 and TRBJ1-5; TRBD1 agrees at 8 bases. V lost 5 bases to trimming and J lost 2 bases; unmatched junction nucleotides: 8. The CDR3 runs 16 residues. The germline CDR1 and CDR2 sequences are SGHVS and FQNEAQ. CDR3 region: CASSTEGGQGNQPQHF. DNA of the CDR3: TGTGCCAGCAGCACAGAGGGGGGACAGGGCAATCAGCCCCAGCATTTT.

The rearrangement uses TRBV7-8 and TRBJ1-5; D gene ambiguous. From germline, CDR1 is SGHVS and CDR2 FQNEAQ. V was clipped by 3 bases and J by 6 bases, with 6 bases between them. This CDR3 has 12 residues. The CDR3 region is CASSFLGQPQHF. The DNA of the CDR3 is TGTGCCAGCAGCTTCTTGGGTCAGCCCCAGCATTTT.

The chain has TRBV3-1 (or the pseudogene TRBV3-2) and TRBJ1-1; the D is unclear. CDR1 and CDR2 from the germline V gene are LGHDT and YNNKEL (reference sequence). The V and J ends lost 1 base and 1 base respectively, with 7 bases between them. CDR3 length: 14 amino acids. The CDR3: CASSQGQANTEAFF. The CDR3 nucleotides read TGTGCCAGCAGCCAAGGCCAGGCGAACACTGAAGCTTTCTTT.

Here the CDR3 reads CASSYIPGFEETQYF. The CDR3 bases are TGTGCCAGCAGCTATATTCCGGGGTTCGAAGAGACCCAGTACTTC. The chain has TRBV7-9 and TRBJ2-5; weak D call: TRBD2 (5 bases). Germline V gene data show CDR1 as SEHNR and CDR2 as FQNEAQ (reference sequence). This CDR3 has 15 amino acids. V lost 4 bases and J lost 3, with 15 bases in between.

The chain uses TRBV10-2 and TRBJ1-5; perhaps TRBD1 as D (6 bases). Germline lookup yields CDR1 WSHSY and CDR2 SAAADI. This CDR3 is 13 amino acids long. Trimming cost V 3 bases and J 7 bases, with 10 bases left between them. The CDR3 sequence is CASSESRGQPQHF. The CDR3 DNA reads TGCGCCAGCAGTGAATCAAGGGGGCAGCCCCAGCATTTT.

The rearrangement links TRBV28 to TRBJ1-5, with D unresolved. The CDR3 has 12 residues. Germline V gene sequence: CDR1 MDHEN, CDR2 SYDVKM. V was clipped by 2 bases and J by 6 bases, with 5 bases between them. In DNA form, the CDR3 reads TGTGCCAGCAGTTTAAAAGGTCAGCCCCAGCATTTT. Its protein is CASSLKGQPQHF.

The rearrangement joins TRBV5-6 to TRBJ1-2; no reliable D call. Trimming shortened V by 7 bases and J by 2 bases, and 9 bases separated the two germline ends. Germline V gene sequence: CDR1 SGHDT, CDR2 YYEEEE. CDR3 length: 12 amino acids. The CDR3 reads CASGRQNYGYTF. In nucleotides, the CDR3 is TGTGCCAGCGGTAGGCAGAACTATGGCTACACCTTC.

V and J are TRBV18 and TRBJ1-6, with 8 bases matching TRBD1. Trimming at V came to 4 bases and at J to 9 bases, leaving 5 bases not matched to a gene. The CDR3 has 14 residues. Germline V gene lookup returns CDR1 KGHSH and CDR2 LQKENI. In DNA form, the CDR3 reads TGTGCCAGCTCACTTAAGGACAGGGCTTCACCCCTCCACTTT. Encoded protein: CASSLKDRASPLHF.

V is TRBV5-6 and J is TRBJ1-1; the D is unclear. This CDR3 region has 14 residues. V was pared by 0 bases and J by 2 bases, with 8 bases between. Germline V gene lookup returns CDR1 SGHDT and CDR2 YYEEEE. DNA for the CDR3: TGTGCCAGCAGCTTGGACAGCTATAACACTGAAGCTTTCTTT. This gives the protein CASSLDSYNTEAFF.

V and J are TRBV12-3 or TRBV12-4 and TRBJ2-7; TRBD1 aligns across 7 bases. The CDR3 is made up of 13 amino acids. With V trimmed by 5 bases and J by 3 bases, 4 bases remained unmatched. Here the CDR3 reads CASSGDRVYEQYF. CDR3 bases: TGTGCCAGCAGTGGTGACAGGGTCTACGAGCAGTACTTC.

The V call is TRBV28, the J call TRBJ1-2; D unclear. CDR1 MDHEN and CDR2 SYDVKM come from the germline V gene. Between the trimmed V and J ends, which lost 3 bases and 6 bases, there was a span of 5 bases. This CDR3 has 11 amino acids. The CDR3 DNA follows: TGTGCCAGCAGTTTCGGGAATGGCTACACCTTC. Translating gives CASSFGNGYTF.

The chain uses TRBV3-1 (or the pseudogene TRBV3-2) and TRBJ2-6; D is possibly TRBD1 or TRBD2 (5 bases each). The CDR3 consists of 20 residues. The germline V gene encodes CDR1 LGHDT and CDR2 YNNKEL (reference sequence). V gave up 6 bases and J gave up 0 bases, with 24 bases separating them. The CDR3 protein is CASSPNPREQESSGANVLTF. The CDR3 DNA is TGTGCCAGCAGTCCGAACCCCCGGGAACAGGAGAGCTCTGGGGCCAACGTCCTGACTTTC.

The table lists this clone with a few counts. This chain connects TRBV30 to TRBJ2-1; 8 nucleotides line up with TRBD2. Germline-derived CDR1 and CDR2 are GTSNPN and SVGIG (reference sequence). The J segment lost 10 bases and the V segment lost 2 bases, leaving 7 bases of the junction unmatched. The CDR3 consists of 13 residues. In DNA, the CDR3 is TGTGCCTGGAGTCCCGGGGGGGCAGAAGAGCAGTTCTTC. It codes for CAWSPGGAEEQFF. Using reference TRBV30 and TRBJ2-1 for the parts outside the CDR3, the full variable domain is SQTIHQWPATLVQPVGSPLSLECTVEGTSNPNLYWYRQAAGRGLQLLFYSVGIGQISSEVPQNLSASRPQDRQFILSSKKLLLSDSGFYLCAWSPGGAEEQFFGPGTRLTVL.

This rearrangement joins TRBV4-1 to TRBJ1-5; D gene unclear. Germline V gene lookup returns CDR1 MGHRA and CDR2 YSYEKL. This CDR3 has 13 residues. Deletions cut 4 bases from V and 4 bases from J, with 8 bases between. CDR3 protein: CASSLALNQPQHF. The CDR3 DNA sequence: TGCGCCAGCAGCCTGGCCCTTAATCAGCCCCAGCATTTT.